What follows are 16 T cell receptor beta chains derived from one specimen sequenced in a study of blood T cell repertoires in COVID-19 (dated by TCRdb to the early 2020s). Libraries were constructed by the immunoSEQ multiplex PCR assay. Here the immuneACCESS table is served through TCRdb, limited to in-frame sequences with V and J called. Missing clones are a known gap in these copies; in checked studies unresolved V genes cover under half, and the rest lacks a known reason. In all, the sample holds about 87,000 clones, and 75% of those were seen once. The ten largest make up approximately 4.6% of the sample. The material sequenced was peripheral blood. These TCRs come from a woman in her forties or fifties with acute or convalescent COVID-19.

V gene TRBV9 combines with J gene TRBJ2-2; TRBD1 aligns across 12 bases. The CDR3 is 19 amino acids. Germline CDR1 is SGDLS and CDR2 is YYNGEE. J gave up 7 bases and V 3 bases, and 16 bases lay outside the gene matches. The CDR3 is CASSAYGSPGQGANGELFF. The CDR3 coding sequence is TGTGCCAGCAGCGCGTATGGTTCCCCGGGACAGGGGGCTAACGGGGAGCTGTTTTTT.

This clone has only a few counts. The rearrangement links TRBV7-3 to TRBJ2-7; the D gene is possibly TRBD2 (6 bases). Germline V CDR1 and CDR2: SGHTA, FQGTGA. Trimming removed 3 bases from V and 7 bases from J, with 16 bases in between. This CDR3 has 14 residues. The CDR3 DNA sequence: TGTGCCAGCAGCTTGGGGGGAAGCGATAAAGAGCAGTACTTC. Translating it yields CASSLGGSDKEQYF.

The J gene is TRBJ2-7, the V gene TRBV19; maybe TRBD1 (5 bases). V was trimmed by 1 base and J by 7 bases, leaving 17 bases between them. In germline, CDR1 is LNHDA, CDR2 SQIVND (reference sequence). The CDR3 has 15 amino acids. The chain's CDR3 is CASSIAKDTFGEQYF. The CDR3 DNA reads TGTGCCAGTAGTATAGCTAAGGACACCTTCGGTGAGCAGTACTTC. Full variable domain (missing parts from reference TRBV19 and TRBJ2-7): DGGITQSPKYLFRKEGQNVTLSCEQNLNHDAMYWYRQDPGQGLRLIYYSQIVNDFQKGDIAEGYSVSREKKESFPLTVTSAQKNPTAFYLCASSIAKDTFGEQYFGPGTRLTVT.

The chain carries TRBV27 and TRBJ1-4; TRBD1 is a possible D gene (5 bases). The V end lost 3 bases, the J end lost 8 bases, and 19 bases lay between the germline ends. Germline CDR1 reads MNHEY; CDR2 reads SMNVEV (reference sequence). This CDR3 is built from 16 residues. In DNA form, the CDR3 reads TGTGCCAGCAGTTTTGCAGGAGGGGTGAGGGGAGAAAAACTGTTTTTT. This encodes CASSFAGGVRGEKLFF.

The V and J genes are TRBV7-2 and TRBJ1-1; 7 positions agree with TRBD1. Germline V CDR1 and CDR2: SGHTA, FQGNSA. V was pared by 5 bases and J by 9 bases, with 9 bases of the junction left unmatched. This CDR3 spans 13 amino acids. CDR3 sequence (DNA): TGTGCCAGCAGCCGGCCCGGACAGGCAAAAGCTTTCTTT. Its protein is CASSRPGQAKAFF. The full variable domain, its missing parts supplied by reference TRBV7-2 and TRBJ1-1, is GAGVSQSPSNKVTEKGKDVELRCDPISGHTALYWYRQSLGQGLEFLIYFQGNSAPDKSGLPSDRFSAERTGGSVSTLTIQRTQQEDSAVYLCASSRPGQAKAFFGQGTRLTVV.

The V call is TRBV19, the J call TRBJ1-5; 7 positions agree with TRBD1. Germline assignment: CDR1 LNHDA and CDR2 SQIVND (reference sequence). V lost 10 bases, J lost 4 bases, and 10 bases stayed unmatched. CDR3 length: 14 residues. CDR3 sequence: CATSPGTVNQPQHF. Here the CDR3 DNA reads TGTGCCACCTCCCCCGGGACAGTGAATCAGCCCCAGCATTTT. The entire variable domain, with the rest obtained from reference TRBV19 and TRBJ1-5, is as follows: DGGITQSPKYLFRKEGQNVTLSCEQNLNHDAMYWYRQDPGQGLRLIYYSQIVNDFQKGDIAEGYSVSREKKESFPLTVTSAQKNPTAFYLCATSPGTVNQPQHFGDGTRLSIL.

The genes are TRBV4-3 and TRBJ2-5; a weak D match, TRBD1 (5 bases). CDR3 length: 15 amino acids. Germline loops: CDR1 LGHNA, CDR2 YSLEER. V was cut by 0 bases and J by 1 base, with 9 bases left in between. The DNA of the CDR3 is TGCGCCAGCAGCCAAGACTTGGACACCCAAGAGACCCAGTACTTC. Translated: CASSQDLDTQETQYF.

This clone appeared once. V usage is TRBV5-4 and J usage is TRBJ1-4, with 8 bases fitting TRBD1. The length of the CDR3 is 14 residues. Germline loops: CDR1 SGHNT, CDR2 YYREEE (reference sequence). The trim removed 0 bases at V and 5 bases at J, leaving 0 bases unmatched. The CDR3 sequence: CASSLGQGNEKLFF. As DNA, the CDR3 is TGTGCCAGCAGCTTGGGACAGGGGAATGAAAAACTGTTTTTT.

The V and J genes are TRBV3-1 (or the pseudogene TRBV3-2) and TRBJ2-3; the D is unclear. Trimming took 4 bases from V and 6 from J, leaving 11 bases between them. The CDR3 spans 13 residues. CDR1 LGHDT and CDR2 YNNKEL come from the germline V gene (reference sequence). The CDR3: CASSPRLGDTQYF. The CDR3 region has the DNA TGTGCCAGCAGCCCGCGCCTCGGTGATACGCAGTATTTT.

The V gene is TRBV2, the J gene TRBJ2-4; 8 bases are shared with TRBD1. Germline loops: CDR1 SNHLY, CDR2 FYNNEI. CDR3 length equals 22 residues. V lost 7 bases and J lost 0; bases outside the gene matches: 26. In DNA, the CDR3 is TGTGCCAGCAAAACTCCGGGACAGGAGACGAGGAAGGGGCCCTTAGCCAAAAACATTCAGTACTTC. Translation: CASKTPGQETRKGPLAKNIQYF.

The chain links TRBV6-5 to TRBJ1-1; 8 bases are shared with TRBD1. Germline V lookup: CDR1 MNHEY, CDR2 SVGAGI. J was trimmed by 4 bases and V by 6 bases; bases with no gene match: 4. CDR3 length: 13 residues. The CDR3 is CASSVDRGTEAFF. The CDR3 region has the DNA TGTGCCAGCAGCGTTGACAGGGGCACTGAAGCTTTCTTT.

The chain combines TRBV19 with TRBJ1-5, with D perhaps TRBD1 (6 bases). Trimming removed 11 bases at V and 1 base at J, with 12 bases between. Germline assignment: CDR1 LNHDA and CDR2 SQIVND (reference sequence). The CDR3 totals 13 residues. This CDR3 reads CAGTQGSNQPQHF. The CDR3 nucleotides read TGTGCCGGAACGCAGGGGAGCAATCAGCCCCAGCATTTT.

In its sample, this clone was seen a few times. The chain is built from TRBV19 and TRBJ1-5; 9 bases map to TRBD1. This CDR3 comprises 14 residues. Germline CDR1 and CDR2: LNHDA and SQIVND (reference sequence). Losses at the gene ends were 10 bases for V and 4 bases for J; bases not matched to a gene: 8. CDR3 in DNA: TGTGCCATATACACGGGGACAGGGAATCAGCCCCAGCATTTT. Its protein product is CAIYTGTGNQPQHF.

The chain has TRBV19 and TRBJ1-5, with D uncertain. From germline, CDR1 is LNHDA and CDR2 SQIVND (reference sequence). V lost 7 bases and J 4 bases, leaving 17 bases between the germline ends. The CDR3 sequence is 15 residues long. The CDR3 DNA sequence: TGTGCCAGTAATATGGAGGGTCTGTCAAATCAGCCCCAGCATTTT. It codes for CASNMEGLSNQPQHF.

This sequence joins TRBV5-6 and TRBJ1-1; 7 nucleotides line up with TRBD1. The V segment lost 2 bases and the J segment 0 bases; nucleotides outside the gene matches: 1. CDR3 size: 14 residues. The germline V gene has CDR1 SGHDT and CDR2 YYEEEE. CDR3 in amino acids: CASSFTGVNTEAFF. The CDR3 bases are TGTGCCAGCAGCTTTACAGGGGTGAACACTGAAGCTTTCTTT.

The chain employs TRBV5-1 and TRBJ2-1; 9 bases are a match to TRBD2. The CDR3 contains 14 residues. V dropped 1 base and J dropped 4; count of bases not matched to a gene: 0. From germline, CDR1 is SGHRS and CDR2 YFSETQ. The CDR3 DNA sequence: TGCGCCAGCAGCTTGCTAGCGGGGTACAATGAGCAGTTCTTC. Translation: CASSLLAGYNEQFF.